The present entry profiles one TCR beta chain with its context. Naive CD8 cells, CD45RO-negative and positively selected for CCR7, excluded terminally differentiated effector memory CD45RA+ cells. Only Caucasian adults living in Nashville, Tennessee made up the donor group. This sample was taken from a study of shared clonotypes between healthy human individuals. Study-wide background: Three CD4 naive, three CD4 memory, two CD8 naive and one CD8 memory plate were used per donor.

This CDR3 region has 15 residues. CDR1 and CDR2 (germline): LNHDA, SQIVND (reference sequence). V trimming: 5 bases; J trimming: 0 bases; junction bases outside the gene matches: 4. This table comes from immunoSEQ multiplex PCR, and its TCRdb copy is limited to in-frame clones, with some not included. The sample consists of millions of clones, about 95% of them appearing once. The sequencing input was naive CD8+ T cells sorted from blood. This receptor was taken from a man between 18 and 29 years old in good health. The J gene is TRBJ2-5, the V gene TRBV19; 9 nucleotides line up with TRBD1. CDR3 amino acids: CASSLWDRDQETQYF. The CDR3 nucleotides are TGTGCCAGTAGTCTATGGGACAGGGACCAAGAGACCCAGTACTTC.